This entry features one T cell receptor beta chain sequence. What it binds is unknown. Measured with immunoSEQ multiplex PCR; TCRdb has only the in-frame clones, and not every one. The sample lists 36,000 or so clones; 73% were seen once. During colonoscopy, one to two rectal pinch biopsies were collected. This CDR3 spans 17 amino acids. Trimming cost V 4 bases and J 4 bases, with 23 bases left between them. Germline V gene lookup returns CDR1 SGDLS and CDR2 YYNGEE. This specimen comes from a study of pediatric ulcerative colitis. Study findings and constraints: Two rectal CDR3 clonotypes occurred in all ulcerative colitis patients. Two patients' blood samples yielded substantially fewer templates. This repertoire reflects total lymphocytes rather than subpopulations like regulatory T cells. Compared with controls, ulcerative colitis showed greater blood-rectum clone sharing.

Sequencing input: gut tissue. The TCR sequence derives from a boy under 18 with moderate ulcerative colitis. The gene calls are TRBV9 and TRBJ1-2, with D perhaps matching TRBD1 (6 bases). CDR3 DNA: TGTGCCAGCAGCCCCCTCTCCGGGGGCGAGGGGCGCTATGGCTACACCTTC. Translated: CASSPLSGGEGRYGYTF.